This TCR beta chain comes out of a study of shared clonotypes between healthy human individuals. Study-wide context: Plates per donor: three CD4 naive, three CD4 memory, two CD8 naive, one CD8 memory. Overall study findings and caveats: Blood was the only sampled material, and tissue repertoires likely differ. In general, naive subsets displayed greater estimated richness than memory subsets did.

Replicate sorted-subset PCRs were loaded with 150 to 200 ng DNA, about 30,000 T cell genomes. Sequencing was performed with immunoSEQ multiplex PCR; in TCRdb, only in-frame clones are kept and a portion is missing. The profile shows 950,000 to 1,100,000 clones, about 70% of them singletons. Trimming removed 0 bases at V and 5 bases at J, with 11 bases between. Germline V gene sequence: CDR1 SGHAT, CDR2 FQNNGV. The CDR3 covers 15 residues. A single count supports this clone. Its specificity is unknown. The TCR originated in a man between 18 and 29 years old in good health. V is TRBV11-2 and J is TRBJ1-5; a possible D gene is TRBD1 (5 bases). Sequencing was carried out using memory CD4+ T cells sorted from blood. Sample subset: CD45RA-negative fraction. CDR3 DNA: TGTGCCAGCAGCTTAGATCTCGGGGGGTATCAGCCCCAGCATTTT. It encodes CASSLDLGGYQPQHF.